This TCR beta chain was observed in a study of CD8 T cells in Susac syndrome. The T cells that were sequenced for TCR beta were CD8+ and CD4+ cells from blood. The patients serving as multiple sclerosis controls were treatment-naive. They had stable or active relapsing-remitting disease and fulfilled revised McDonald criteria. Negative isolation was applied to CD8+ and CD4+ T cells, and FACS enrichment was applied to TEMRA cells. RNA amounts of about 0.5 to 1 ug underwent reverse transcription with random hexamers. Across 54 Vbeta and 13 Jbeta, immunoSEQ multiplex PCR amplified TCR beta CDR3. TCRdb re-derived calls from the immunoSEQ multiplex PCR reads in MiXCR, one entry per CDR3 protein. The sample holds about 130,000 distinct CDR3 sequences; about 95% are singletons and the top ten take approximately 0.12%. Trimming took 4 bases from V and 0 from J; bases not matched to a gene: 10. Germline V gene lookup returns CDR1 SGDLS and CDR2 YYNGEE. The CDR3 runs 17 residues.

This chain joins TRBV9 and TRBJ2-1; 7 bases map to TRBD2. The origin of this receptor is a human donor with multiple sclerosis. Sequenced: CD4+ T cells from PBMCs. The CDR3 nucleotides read TGTGCCAGCAGCCCAAGGACGCGGGGGAGCTCCTACAATGAGCAGTTCTTC. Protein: CASSPRTRGSSYNEQFF.